These 17 T cell receptor beta chains share one sample of origin, sequenced in a study of OX40 agonist ivuxolimab in advanced cancers. Generated by immunoSEQ multiplex PCR, the TCRdb table keeps only in-frame clones and is missing some. The profile shows around 40,000 clones, 85% to 90% of them singletons. Here the sequenced sample was CD4+ or CD8+ T cells sorted from blood, taken in a trial of the OX40 agonist ivuxolimab. The receptors derive from an adult with an advanced solid tumor such as melanoma, head and neck, liver or kidney cancer.

The gene calls are TRBV7-3 and TRBJ2-1, with D perhaps matching TRBD1 (8 bases). Trimming shortened V by 1 base and J by 9 bases, and 10 bases separated the two germline ends. Germline CDR1 SGHTA, CDR2 FQGTGA. The CDR3 runs to 13 residues. The CDR3 nucleotides are TGTGCCAGCAGCTTAAACAGGGGGGGTGAGCAGTTCTTC. It is translated as CASSLNRGGEQFF.

The J gene is TRBJ2-1, the V gene TRBV19; possibly TRBD2 for D (6 bases). This CDR3 contains 16 residues. Between the trimmed V and J ends, which lost 6 bases and 2 bases, there was a span of 17 bases. The germline gives CDR1 LNHDA, CDR2 SQIVND (reference sequence). This chain's CDR3 is CASSWVRGYPYNEQFF. In DNA form, the CDR3 reads TGTGCCAGTAGCTGGGTGCGGGGCTACCCCTACAATGAGCAGTTCTTC.

The CDR3 DNA sequence: TGTGCCACCAGCAGAGATCTCCCAGGGCAGGGTTCACCCCTCCACTTT. Translated: CATSRDLPGQGSPLHF. The V call is TRBV15, the J call TRBJ1-6; D possibly corresponds to TRBD1 (5 bases). CDR3 length equals 16 residues. The V and J ends lost 0 bases and 9 bases respectively, with 15 bases between them. Germline-derived CDR1 and CDR2 are LNHNV and YYDKDF (reference sequence).

The CDR3 DNA is TGTGCCAGCAGTTACGGGGATCAATCACCCCTCCACTTT. Amino acid sequence: CASSYGDQSPLHF. The rearrangement links TRBV6-5 to TRBJ1-6, with D hard to call. From germline, CDR1 is MNHEY and CDR2 SVGAGI. V lost 2 bases and J 10 bases, leaving 9 bases between the germline ends. The CDR3 consists of 13 residues.

The gene calls are TRBV5-1 and TRBJ1-2; no clear D gene. The CDR3 runs to 15 residues. Germline V gene lookup returns CDR1 SGHRS and CDR2 YFSETQ. Trimming removed 1 base at V and 1 base at J, with 11 bases between. The chain's CDR3 is CASSLYGEINYGYTF. The CDR3 bases are TGCGCCAGCAGCTTGTACGGGGAAATTAACTATGGCTACACCTTC.

The chain recombines TRBV28 with TRBJ1-1, with D possibly TRBD1 on 5 matching bases. CDR3 length: 14 residues. Germline V lookup: CDR1 MDHEN, CDR2 SYDVKM. V was cut by 7 bases and J by 0 bases, with 12 bases left in between. CDR3 in DNA: TGTGCCAGCACCTGGGGGGGAGTGAACACTGAAGCTTTCTTT. It is translated as CASTWGGVNTEAFF.

The chain recombines TRBV7-3 with TRBJ2-1; possibly TRBD1 for D (6 bases). Germline values: CDR1 SGHTA, CDR2 FQGTGA. The CDR3 is made up of 12 amino acids. The germline V and J ends were trimmed by 5 bases and 8 bases, with 10 bases remaining between them. CDR3 nucleotide sequence: TGTGCCAGCAGCCGTGGGGGCGATGAGCAGTTCTTC. Amino acid sequence: CASSRGGDEQFF.

DNA for the CDR3: TGTGCCAGCAGCTCGTCCGGGACCTATAGCTCCTACAATGAGCAGTTCTTC. Its translation: CASSSSGTYSSYNEQFF. This chain uses TRBV5-8 with TRBJ2-1, with D possibly called TRBD1 or TRBD2 (5 bases each). Trimming pared 3 bases from V and 0 bases from J, leaving 16 bases between. Germline V gives CDR1 SGHTS, CDR2 YDEGEE. The CDR3 sequence is 17 residues long.

Only a few counts were recorded for this clone. The chain joins TRBV5-1 to TRBJ2-5; tentatively, D is TRBD1 (6 bases). Per the germline V gene, CDR1 is SGHRS and CDR2 is YFSETQ. This CDR3 has 16 residues. Trimming cost V 5 bases and J 2 bases, with 19 bases left between them. The CDR3 DNA reads as TGCGCCAGCAGGTCAGGGGATTTAGTGGCACAAGAGACCCAGTACTTC. This codes for CASRSGDLVAQETQYF. The full variable domain, completed using reference TRBV5-1 and TRBJ2-5, is KAGVTQTPRYLIKTRGQQVTLSCSPISGHRSVSWYQQTPGQGLQFLFEYFSETQRNKGNFPGRFSGRQFSNSRSEMNVSTLELGDSALYLCASRSGDLVAQETQYFGPGTRLLVL.

The chain carries TRBV6-5 and TRBJ2-3; 10 bases are a match to TRBD2. The CDR3 sequence is 15 residues long. With V trimmed by 2 bases and J by 4 bases, 3 bases remained unmatched. Germline V gives CDR1 MNHEY, CDR2 SVGAGI. This CDR3 is CASSYGLAGADTQYF. The CDR3 DNA reads as TGTGCCAGCAGTTACGGGCTAGCGGGGGCAGATACGCAGTATTTT.

As DNA, the CDR3 is TGTGCCATCGGACAGCCGATTACCTACGAGCAGTACTTC. This gives the protein CAIGQPITYEQYF. This chain connects TRBV28 to TRBJ2-7; weak D call: TRBD1 (6 bases). The CDR3 runs 13 residues. Germline V gene data show CDR1 as MDHEN and CDR2 as SYDVKM. Trimming stripped 10 bases from V and 2 bases from J, with 15 bases between.

This rearrangement joins TRBV5-1 to TRBJ2-1; perhaps TRBD1 as D (5 bases). Germline values: CDR1 SGHRS, CDR2 YFSETQ. The length of the CDR3 is 15 residues. Between the trimmed V and J ends, which lost 2 bases and 2 bases, there was a span of 11 bases. CDR3 sequence reads: CASSLLGVPYNEQFF. DNA for the CDR3: TGCGCCAGCAGCTTATTAGGGGTACCCTACAATGAGCAGTTCTTC.

The CDR3 here is CASSLQKIYGYTF. The CDR3 region has the DNA TGTGCCAGCAGCCTACAGAAGATCTATGGCTACACCTTC. The chain has TRBV5-6 and TRBJ1-2; D unclear. Trimming pared 4 bases from V and 4 bases from J, leaving 11 bases between. The CDR3 covers 13 residues. CDR1 is SGHDT, CDR2 YYEEEE, per germline.

This clone has a single count. Mismatch with germline at one junction end may stem from a read error. The rearrangement links TRBV29-1 to TRBJ1-1; 8 positions agree with TRBD1. Germline V gene data show CDR1 as SQVTM and CDR2 as ANQGSEA. The CDR3 length is 14 residues. CDR3 DNA: TGCAGCGTCCAGCAGGGGGCGCTGAAAACTGAAGCTTTCTTT. Encoded protein: CSVQQGALKTEAFF.

The gene calls are TRBV6-5 and TRBJ1-1; D is ambiguous. The CDR3 has 14 residues. CDR1 and CDR2 from the germline V gene are MNHEY and SVGAGI. V was cut by 5 bases and J by 2 bases, with 12 bases left in between. The CDR3 loop is CASSRTALNTEAFF. CDR3 bases: TGTGCCAGCAGTAGGACGGCCTTAAACACTGAAGCTTTCTTT.

V usage is TRBV9 and J usage is TRBJ2-2; maybe TRBD2 (6 bases). Germline lookup yields CDR1 SGDLS and CDR2 YYNGEE. This CDR3 region has 14 residues. Trimming removed 0 bases at V and 11 bases at J, with 14 bases between. The CDR3 bases are TGTGCCAGCAGCGTAGGTCTGGGAGGTTACGAGCTGTTTTTT. It codes for CASSVGLGGYELFF.

J is TRBJ2-7 and V is TRBV7-2; tentative D call: TRBD1 (5 bases). Trimming cost V 3 bases and J 4 bases, with 13 bases left between them. This CDR3 is 14 amino acids long. CDR1 SGHTA and CDR2 FQGNSA come from the germline V gene. The CDR3 DNA sequence: TGTGCCAGCAGCTTCCAGGGTTTCCCTTACGAGCAGTACTTC. Its translation is CASSFQGFPYEQYF.